The rows below give T cell receptor beta chains drawn from one sample of a study of beta chain features in type 1 diabetes. Assay: immunoSEQ multiplex PCR; the TCRdb copy retains only in-frame clones and omits some. The sample has hundreds of thousands of clones; over 12% are singletons. The sequencing sample was made of naive CD4+ T cells from blood. These receptor sequences come from a man aged 18 to 30 with type 1 diabetes. CDR3s include the opening cysteine and the closing phenylalanine or tryptophan. D genes are given only for firm matches. Clone size, where shown, is once, few, many, or a class for clones that have expanded.

d_gene	abundance	v_gene	j_gene	CDR3nt	CDR3aa
TRBD1	few	TRBV30	TRBJ1-2	TGTGCCTGCCACCCGGGACAGGGGGCCCTATTGGGTGGCTACACCTTC	CACHPGQGALLGGYTF
TRBD2	few	TRBV30	TRBJ2-3	TGTGCCTGGAGTCCGGGGGGACCAGATACGCAGTATTTT	CAWSPGGPDTQYF
NA	NA	TRBV28	TRBJ1-4	TGTGCCAGCAGTTTGGGGGGTGCGGCGGAAAAACTGTTTTTT	CASSLGGAAEKLFF
NA	few	TRBV5-8	TRBJ1-5	TGTGCCAGCAGCTTGGAGGTCCAGTCCTATAGCAATCAGCCCCAGCATTTT	CASSLEVQSYSNQPQHF
NA	few	TRBV29-1	TRBJ1-3	TGCAGCGTTGAACGCCGGTCCTCTGGAAACACCATATATTTT	CSVERRSSGNTIYF
NA	few	TRBV4-3	TRBJ2-3	TGCGCCAGCAGCCAAGATCTAGCGACTAGGACGCAGTATTTT	CASSQDLATRTQYF
NA	few	TRBV25-1	TRBJ1-5	TGTGCCAGCAGTATAACAGAGGATCAGCCCCAGCATTTT	CASSITEDQPQHF
NA	few	TRBV6-5	TRBJ1-5	TGTGCCAGCAGTAAGGCACTTGGGGGGGGGCAGCCCCAGCATTTT	CASSKALGGGQPQHF
NA	NA	TRBV11-2	TRBJ2-1	TGTGCCAGCAGCTTACAAAGGGGTGTCGGTGAGCAGTTCTTC	CASSLQRGVGEQFF
TRBD1	NA	TRBV7-8	TRBJ2-7	TGTGCCAGCAGCCGAGAGGGACAGCCCTACGAGCAGTACTTC	CASSREGQPYEQYF
TRBD2	few	TRBV7-2	TRBJ2-5	TGTGCCAGCAGCTTAGCTAGCGGGAGGGAAGAGACCCAGTACTTC	CASSLASGREETQYF
TRBD1	few	TRBV11-1	TRBJ2-7	TGTGCCAGCAGCAAGACAGGGAAGCTCTACGAGCAGTACTTC	CASSKTGKLYEQYF
NA	NA	TRBV7-9	TRBJ1-2	TGTGCCAGCAGCTTAGCGGCGCCGGAAGACGGCTACACCTTC	CASSLAAPEDGYTF
TRBD1	NA	TRBV7-2	TRBJ1-2	TGTGCCAGCAGCCCCGGCGGACAGGGGGCAACCGGCTACACCTTC	CASSPGGQGATGYTF
NA	few	TRBV7-2	TRBJ2-5	TGTGCCAGCAGCCGAGGGCCGGCCAGGTACCAAGAGACCCAGTACTTC	CASSRGPARYQETQYF
NA	NA	TRBV28	TRBJ2-7	TGTGCCAGCAGTTTCTCGGGGTACGAGCAGTACTTC	CASSFSGYEQYF
NA	few	TRBV7-2	TRBJ2-3	TGTGCCAGCAGCTTAGTCGGGGGGCCGGCAGATACGCAGTATTTT	CASSLVGGPADTQYF
NA	NA	TRBV7-2	TRBJ1-3	TGTGCCAGCAGCTTAGGGCTTTCTGGAAACACCATATATTTT	CASSLGLSGNTIYF
NA	NA	TRBV30	TRBJ2-3	TGTGCCTGGAGTGTAATAGGGGGCACAGATACGCAGTATTTT	CAWSVIGGTDTQYF
NA	NA	TRBV5-1	TRBJ1-2	TGCGCCAGCAGCACTGGACGTTTGGCGGATGGCTACACCTTC	CASSTGRLADGYTF
NA	few	TRBV7-9	TRBJ1-1	TGTGCCAGCAGCTCCCGAGAGACAGGCGGGAACACTGAAGCTTTCTTT	CASSSRETGGNTEAFF
NA	NA	TRBV28	TRBJ1-6	TGTGCCAGCAGCGGCCCTGCCCCCAATGATTCACCCCTCCACTTT	CASSGPAPNDSPLHF
NA	few	TRBV2	TRBJ1-1	TGTGCCAGCAGTACCCGACAGCATGGGAACACTGAAGCTTTCTTT	CASSTRQHGNTEAFF
NA	few	TRBV5-6	TRBJ1-1	TGTGCCAGCAGCTTGTATGGGACTGAAGCTTTCTTT	CASSLYGTEAFF
NA	few	TRBV30	TRBJ2-7	TGTGCCTGGAGTGGCCGTGGCTCCTACGAGCAGTACTTC	CAWSGRGSYEQYF
TRBD1	few	TRBV7-9	TRBJ1-2	TGTGCCAGCAGCTTAGCCGGGACAGGATCCAACTATGGCTACACCTTC	CASSLAGTGSNYGYTF
TRBD2	few	TRBV4-2	TRBJ2-3	TGTGCCAGCAGCCAGGGCGGGGGAGACACAGATACGCAGTATTTT	CASSQGGGDTDTQYF
TRBD1	few	TRBV2	TRBJ2-1	TGTGCCACCGGCAAGGGGGCCGGATCCTACAATGAGCAGTTCTTC	CATGKGAGSYNEQFF
NA	NA	TRBV7-2	TRBJ2-1	TGTGCCAGCAGTTACCGGGACTCCACCGTCTCCTACAATGAGCAGTTCTTC	CASSYRDSTVSYNEQFF
NA	NA	TRBV5-4	TRBJ1-6	TGTGCCAGCAGCGCTAGTGAACTCTCCTATAATTCACCCCTCCACTTT	CASSASELSYNSPLHF
TRBD2	few	TRBV30	TRBJ2-5	TGTGCCTGGAGCCTAGCGGGTCAACAGACCCAGTACTTC	CAWSLAGQQTQYF
TRBD2	many	TRBV11-2	TRBJ2-1	TGTGCCAGCAGCTTTTGGCCAGGGGGGCTAGCGGGAGCCAACAAGCAGTTCTTC	CASSFWPGGLAGANKQFF